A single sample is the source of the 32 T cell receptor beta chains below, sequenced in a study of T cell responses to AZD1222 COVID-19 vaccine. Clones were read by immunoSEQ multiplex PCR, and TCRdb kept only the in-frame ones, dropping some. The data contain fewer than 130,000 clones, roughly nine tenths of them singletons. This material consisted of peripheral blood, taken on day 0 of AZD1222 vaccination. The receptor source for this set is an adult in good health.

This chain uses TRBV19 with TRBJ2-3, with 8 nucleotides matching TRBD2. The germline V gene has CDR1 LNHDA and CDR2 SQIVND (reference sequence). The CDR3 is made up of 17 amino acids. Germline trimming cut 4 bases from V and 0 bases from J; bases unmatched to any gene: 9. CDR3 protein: CASSTLAGTSSTDTQYF. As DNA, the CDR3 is TGTGCCAGTAGTACCTTAGCGGGAACTTCTAGCACAGATACGCAGTATTTT. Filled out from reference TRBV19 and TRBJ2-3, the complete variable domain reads DGGITQSPKYLFRKEGQNVTLSCEQNLNHDAMYWYRQDPGQGLRLIYYSQIVNDFQKGDIAEGYSVSREKKESFPLTVTSAQKNPTAFYLCASSTLAGTSSTDTQYFGPGTRLTVL.

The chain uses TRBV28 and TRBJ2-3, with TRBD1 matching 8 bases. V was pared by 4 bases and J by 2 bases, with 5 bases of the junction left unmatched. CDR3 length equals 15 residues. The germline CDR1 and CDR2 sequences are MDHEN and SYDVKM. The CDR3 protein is CASSWTGRPTDTQYF. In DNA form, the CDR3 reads TGTGCCAGCAGTTGGACAGGGAGGCCCACAGATACGCAGTATTTT. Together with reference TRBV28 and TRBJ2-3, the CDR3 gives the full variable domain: DVKVTQSSRYLVKRTGEKVFLECVQDMDHENMFWYRQDPGLGLRLIYFSYDVKMKEKGDIPEGYSVSREKKERFSLILESASTNQTSMYLCASSWTGRPTDTQYFGPGTRLTVL.

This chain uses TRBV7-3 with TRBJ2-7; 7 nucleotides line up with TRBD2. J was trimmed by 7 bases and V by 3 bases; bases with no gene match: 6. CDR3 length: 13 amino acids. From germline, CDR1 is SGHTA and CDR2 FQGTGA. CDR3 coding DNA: TGTGCCAGCAGCTTTGCGGGAGAGCGGGAGCAGTACTTC. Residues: CASSFAGEREQYF.

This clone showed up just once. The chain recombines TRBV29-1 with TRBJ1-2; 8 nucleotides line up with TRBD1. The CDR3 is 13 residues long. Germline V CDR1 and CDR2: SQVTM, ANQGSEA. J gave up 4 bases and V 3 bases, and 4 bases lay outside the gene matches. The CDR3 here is CSVDTGGFYGYTF. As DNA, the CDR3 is TGCAGCGTTGATACAGGGGGTTTCTATGGCTACACCTTC.

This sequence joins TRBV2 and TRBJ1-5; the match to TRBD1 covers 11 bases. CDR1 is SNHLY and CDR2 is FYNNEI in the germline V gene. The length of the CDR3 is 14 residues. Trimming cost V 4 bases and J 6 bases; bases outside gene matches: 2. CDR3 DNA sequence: TGTGCCAGCAGTGCCGGGACAGGGGGTCAGCCCCAGCATTTT. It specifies CASSAGTGGQPQHF.

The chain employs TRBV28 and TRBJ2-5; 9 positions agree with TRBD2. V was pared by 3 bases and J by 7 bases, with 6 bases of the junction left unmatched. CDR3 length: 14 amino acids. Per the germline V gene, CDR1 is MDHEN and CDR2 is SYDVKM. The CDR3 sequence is CASSFQAGGVTQYF. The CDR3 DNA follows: TGTGCCAGCAGTTTTCAGGCGGGAGGGGTGACCCAGTACTTC. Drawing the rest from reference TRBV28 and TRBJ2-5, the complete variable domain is DVKVTQSSRYLVKRTGEKVFLECVQDMDHENMFWYRQDPGLGLRLIYFSYDVKMKEKGDIPEGYSVSREKKERFSLILESASTNQTSMYLCASSFQAGGVTQYFGPGTRLLVL.

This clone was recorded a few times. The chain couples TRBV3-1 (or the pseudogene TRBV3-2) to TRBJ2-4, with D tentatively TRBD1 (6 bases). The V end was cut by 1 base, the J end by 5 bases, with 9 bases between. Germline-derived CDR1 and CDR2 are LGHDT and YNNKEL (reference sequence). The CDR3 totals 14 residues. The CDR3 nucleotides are TGTGCCAGCAGCCAAGTCGACAGGCAAAACATTCAGTACTTC. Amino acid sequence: CASSQVDRQNIQYF.

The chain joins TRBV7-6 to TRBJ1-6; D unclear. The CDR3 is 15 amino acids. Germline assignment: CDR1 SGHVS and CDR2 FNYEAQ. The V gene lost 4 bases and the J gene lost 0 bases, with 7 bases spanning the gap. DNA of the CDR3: TGTGCCAGCAGCTCCCGGGGCTCCTATAATTCACCCCTCCACTTT. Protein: CASSSRGSYNSPLHF.

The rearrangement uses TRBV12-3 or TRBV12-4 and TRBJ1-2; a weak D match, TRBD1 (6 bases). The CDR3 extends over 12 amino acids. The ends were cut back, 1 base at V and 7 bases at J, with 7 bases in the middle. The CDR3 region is CASSLEDSGYTF. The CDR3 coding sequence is TGTGCCAGCAGTTTAGAGGACAGTGGCTACACCTTC.

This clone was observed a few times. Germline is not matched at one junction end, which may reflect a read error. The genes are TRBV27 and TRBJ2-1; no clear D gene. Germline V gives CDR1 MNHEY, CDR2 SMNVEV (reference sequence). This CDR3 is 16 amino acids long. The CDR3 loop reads CASHPRLRTLTLELFF. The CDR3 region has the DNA TGTGCCAGCCACCCCCGTCTAAGGACGCTCACACTCGAGCTGTTCTTC.

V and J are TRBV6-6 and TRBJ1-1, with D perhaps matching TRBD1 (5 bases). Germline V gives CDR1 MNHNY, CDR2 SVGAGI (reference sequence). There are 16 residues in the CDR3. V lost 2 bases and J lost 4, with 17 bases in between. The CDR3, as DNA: TGTGCCAGCAGTTACGGGGGGAGCGTGGGGCCCACTGAAGCTTTCTTT. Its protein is CASSYGGSVGPTEAFF.

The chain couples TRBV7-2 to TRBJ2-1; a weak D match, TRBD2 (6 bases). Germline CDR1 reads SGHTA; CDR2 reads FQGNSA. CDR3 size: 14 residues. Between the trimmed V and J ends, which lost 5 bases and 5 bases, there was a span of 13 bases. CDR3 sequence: CASSRHSGDNEQFF. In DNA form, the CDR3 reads TGTGCCAGCAGCCGGCATAGCGGAGACAATGAGCAGTTCTTC.

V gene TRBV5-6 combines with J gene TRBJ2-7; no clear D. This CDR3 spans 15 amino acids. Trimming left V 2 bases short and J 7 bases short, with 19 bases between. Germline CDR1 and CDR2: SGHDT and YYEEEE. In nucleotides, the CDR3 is TGTGCCAGCAGCTTCAGAACCTACGGAACGTGGGAGCAGTACTTC. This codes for CASSFRTYGTWEQYF.

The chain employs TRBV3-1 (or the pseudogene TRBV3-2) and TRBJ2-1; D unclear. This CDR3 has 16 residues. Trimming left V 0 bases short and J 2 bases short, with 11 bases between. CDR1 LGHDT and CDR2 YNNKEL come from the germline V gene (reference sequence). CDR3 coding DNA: TGTGCCAGCAGCCAAGATAACATTCGAGCCTACAATGAGCAGTTCTTC. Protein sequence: CASSQDNIRAYNEQFF.

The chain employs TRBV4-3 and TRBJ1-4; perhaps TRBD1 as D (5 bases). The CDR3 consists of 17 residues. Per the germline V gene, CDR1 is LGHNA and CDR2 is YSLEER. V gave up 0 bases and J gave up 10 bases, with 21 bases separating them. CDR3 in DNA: TGCGCCAGCAGCCAAGACAGGGTTCTTCGGACCGCGGGAAAACTGTTTTTT. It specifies CASSQDRVLRTAGKLFF.

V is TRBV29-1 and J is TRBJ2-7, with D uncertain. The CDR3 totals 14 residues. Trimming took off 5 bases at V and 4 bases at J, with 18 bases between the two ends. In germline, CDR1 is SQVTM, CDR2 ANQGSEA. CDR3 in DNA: TGCAGCGTTATCTCCCCGGCAGGCAAGTACGAGCAGTACTTC. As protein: CSVISPAGKYEQYF.

CDR3 DNA sequence: TGTGCCAGCAGCTTATTACCCGGGACAGGCCTCACCGGGGAGCTGTTTTTT. Protein sequence: CASSLLPGTGLTGELFF. The chain combines TRBV11-2 with TRBJ2-2; the match to TRBD1 covers 8 bases. This CDR3 is 17 amino acids long. Germline V gives CDR1 SGHAT, CDR2 FQNNGV. V shed 2 bases and J 4 bases; nucleotides not matched to a gene: 9.

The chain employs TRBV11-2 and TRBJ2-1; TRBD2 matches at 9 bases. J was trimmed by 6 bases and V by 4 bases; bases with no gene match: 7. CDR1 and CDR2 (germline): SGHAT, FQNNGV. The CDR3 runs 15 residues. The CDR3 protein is CASSSGRREGNEQFF. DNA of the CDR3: TGTGCCAGCAGCTCTGGGCGGCGGGAGGGCAATGAGCAGTTCTTC.

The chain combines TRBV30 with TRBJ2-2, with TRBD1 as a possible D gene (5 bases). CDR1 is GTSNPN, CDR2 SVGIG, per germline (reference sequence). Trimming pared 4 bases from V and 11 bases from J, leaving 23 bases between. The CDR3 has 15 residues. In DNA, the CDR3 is TGTGCCTGGACCTGGGGCCCCGGTCTAAGTGGTGAGCTGTTTTTT. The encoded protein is CAWTWGPGLSGELFF.

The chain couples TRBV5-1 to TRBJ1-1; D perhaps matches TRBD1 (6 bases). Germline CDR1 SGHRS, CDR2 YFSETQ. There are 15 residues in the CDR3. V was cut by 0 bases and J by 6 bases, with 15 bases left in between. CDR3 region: CASSLVASPGAEAFF. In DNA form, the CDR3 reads TGCGCCAGCAGCTTGGTAGCATCCCCAGGGGCTGAAGCTTTCTTT.

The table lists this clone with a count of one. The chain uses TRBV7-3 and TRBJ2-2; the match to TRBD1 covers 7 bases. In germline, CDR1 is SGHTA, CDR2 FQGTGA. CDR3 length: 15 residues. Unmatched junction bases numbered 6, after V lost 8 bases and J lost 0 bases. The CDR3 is CASSRGLANTGELFF. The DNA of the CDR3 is TGTGCCAGCTCGAGGGGGCTAGCGAACACCGGGGAGCTGTTTTTT.

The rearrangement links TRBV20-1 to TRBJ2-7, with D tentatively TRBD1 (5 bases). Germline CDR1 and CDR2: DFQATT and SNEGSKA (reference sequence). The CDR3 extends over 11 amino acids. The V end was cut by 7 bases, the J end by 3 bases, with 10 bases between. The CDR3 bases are TGCAGTGTAACAGGTATCTACGAGCAGTACTTC. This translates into CSVTGIYEQYF.

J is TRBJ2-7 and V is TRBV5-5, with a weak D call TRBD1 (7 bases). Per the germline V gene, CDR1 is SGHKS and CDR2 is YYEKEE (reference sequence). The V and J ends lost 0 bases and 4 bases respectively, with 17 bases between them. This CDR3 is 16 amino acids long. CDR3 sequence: CASSLGAGGILYEQYF. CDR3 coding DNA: TGTGCCAGCAGCTTGGGAGCAGGGGGGATCCTTTACGAGCAGTACTTC.

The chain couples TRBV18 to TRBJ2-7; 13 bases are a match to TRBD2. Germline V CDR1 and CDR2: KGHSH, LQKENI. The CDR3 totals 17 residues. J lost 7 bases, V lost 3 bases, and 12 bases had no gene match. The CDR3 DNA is TGTGCCAGCTCACCCCGGCCAACTAGCGGGGGGGCCGGGGAGCAGTACTTC. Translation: CASSPRPTSGGAGEQYF.

This CDR3 is CASRRTGGRQETQYF. In nucleotides, the CDR3 is TGTGCCAGCAGACGAACAGGGGGGAGACAAGAGACCCAGTACTTC. The chain combines TRBV6-5 with TRBJ2-5; 8 bases map to TRBD1. CDR1 is MNHEY and CDR2 is SVGAGI in the germline V gene. Trimming at V came to 6 bases and at J to 2 bases, leaving 8 bases not matched to a gene. This CDR3 has 15 amino acids.

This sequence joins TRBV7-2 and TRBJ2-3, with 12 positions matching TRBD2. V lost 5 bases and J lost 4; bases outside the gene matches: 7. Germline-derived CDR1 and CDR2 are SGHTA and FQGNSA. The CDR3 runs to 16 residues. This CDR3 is CASSLLAGGMADTQYF. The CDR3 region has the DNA TGTGCCAGCAGCCTCCTAGCGGGGGGGATGGCAGATACGCAGTATTTT.

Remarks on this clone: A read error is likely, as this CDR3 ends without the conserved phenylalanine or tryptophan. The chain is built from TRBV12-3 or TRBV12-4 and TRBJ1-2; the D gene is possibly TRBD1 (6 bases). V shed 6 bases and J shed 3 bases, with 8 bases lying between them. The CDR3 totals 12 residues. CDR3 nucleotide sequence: TGTGCCAGCAGCCACAGGGACTATGGCTACACCCTC. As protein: CASSHRDYGYTL.

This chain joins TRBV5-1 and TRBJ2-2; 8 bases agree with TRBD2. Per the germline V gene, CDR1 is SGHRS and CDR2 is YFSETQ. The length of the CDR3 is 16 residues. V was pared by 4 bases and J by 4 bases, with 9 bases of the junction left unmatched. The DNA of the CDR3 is TGCGCCAGCAGCCCTTCCGGGGGGGCCGGCACCGGGGAGCTGTTTTTT. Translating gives CASSPSGGAGTGELFF.

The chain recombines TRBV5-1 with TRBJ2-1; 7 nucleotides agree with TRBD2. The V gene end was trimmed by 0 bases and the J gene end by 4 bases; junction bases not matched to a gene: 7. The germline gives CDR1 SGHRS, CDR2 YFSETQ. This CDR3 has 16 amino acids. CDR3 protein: CASSLGGDYYYNEQFF. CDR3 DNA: TGCGCCAGCAGCTTGGGTGGGGACTATTATTACAATGAGCAGTTCTTC.

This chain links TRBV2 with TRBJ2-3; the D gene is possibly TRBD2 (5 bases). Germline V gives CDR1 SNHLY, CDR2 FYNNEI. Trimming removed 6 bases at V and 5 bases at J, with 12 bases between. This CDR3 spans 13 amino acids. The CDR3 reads CASRGAAGDTQYF. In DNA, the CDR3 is TGTGCCAGCAGGGGAGCCGCTGGAGATACGCAGTATTTT. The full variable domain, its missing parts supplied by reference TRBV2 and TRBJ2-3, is EPEVTQTPSHQVTQMGQEVILRCVPISNHLYFYWYRQILGQKVEFLVSFYNNEISEKSEIFDDQFSVERPDGSNFTLKIRSTKLEDSAMYFCASRGAAGDTQYFGPGTRLTVL.

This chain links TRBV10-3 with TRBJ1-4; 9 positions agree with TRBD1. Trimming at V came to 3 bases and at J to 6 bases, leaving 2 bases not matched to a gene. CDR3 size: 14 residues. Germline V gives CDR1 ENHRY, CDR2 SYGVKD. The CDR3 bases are TGTGCCATCAGTGACCGGGACAGGGATGAAAAACTGTTTTTT. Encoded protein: CAISDRDRDEKLFF.

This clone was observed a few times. Here the CDR3 DNA reads TGTGCCAGCAGCCCACCCGGGACCGCAACCGGGGAGCTGTTTTTT. This codes for CASSPPGTATGELFF. V usage is TRBV7-3 and J usage is TRBJ2-2; D is possibly TRBD1 or TRBD2 (5 bases each). The CDR3 has 15 residues. The V end lost 5 bases, the J end lost 5 bases, and 15 bases lay between the germline ends. Germline CDR1 and CDR2: SGHTA and FQGTGA. Based on the CDR3 plus reference TRBV7-3 and TRBJ2-2, the full variable domain is GAGVSQTPSNKVTEKGKYVELRCDPISGHTALYWYRQSLGQGPEFLIYFQGTGAADDSGLPNDRFFAVRPEGSVSTLKIQRTERGDSAVYLCASSPPGTATGELFFGEGSRLTVL.